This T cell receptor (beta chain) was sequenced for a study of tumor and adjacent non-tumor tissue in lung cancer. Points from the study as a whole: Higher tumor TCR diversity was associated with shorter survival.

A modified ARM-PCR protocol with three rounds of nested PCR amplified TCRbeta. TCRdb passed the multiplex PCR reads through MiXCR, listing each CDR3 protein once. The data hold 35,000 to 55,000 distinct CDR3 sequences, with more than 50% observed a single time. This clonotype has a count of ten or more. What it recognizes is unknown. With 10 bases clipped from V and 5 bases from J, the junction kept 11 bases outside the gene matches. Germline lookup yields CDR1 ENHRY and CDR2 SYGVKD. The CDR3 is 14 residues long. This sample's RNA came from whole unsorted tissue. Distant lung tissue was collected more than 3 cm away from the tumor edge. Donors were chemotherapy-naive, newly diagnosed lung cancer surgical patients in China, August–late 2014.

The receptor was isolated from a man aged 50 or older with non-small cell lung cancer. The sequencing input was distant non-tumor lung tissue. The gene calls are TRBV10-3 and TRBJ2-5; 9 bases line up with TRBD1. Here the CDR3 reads CATSRDRDGETQYF. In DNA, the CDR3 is TGTGCCACCTCACGGGACAGGGATGGGGAGACCCAGTACTTC.